These 11 T cell receptor beta chains were all obtained from the same sample, sequenced in a study of response to subunit inactivated influenza vaccine. TCRdb reprocessed the RT-PCR reads via MiXCR and lists one record per CDR3 protein. The sample carries around 200,000 distinct CDR3 sequences, approximately 12% recorded once. This sample also appeared in a second study, on T cells expressing NK-cell markers. As that study records: cDNA encoding TCR beta was synthesized via 5'RACE template switching incorporating UMIs.

This specimen was CD8+ T cells sorted from PBMCs, taken about 13 days after vaccination. The source of these receptors is a man between 50 and 59 years old who received an inactivated influenza vaccine.

This clonotype showed up just a few times. The chain joins TRBV27 to TRBJ2-7, with TRBD1 matching over 11 bases. The J segment lost 5 bases and the V segment lost 0 bases, leaving 3 bases of the junction unmatched. The CDR3 sequence is 15 residues long. The germline V gene encodes CDR1 MNHEY and CDR2 SMNVEV (reference sequence). The CDR3 DNA sequence: TGTGCCAGCAGTTTATCGCGGACAGGGGGCAACGAGCAGTACTTC. Its translation is CASSLSRTGGNEQYF.

This clonotype was seen once. The chain has TRBV9 and TRBJ2-1; D may match TRBD1 or TRBD2 (7 bases each). The CDR3 covers 17 residues. V dropped 0 bases and J dropped 0 bases, with 13 bases sitting between them. The germline gives CDR1 SGDLS, CDR2 YYNGEE. The CDR3 DNA is TGTGCCAGCAGCGTAGGGGCAGGGGGGGTCTCCTACAATGAGCAGTTCTTC. Protein: CASSVGAGGVSYNEQFF.

This clonotype was observed a handful of times. The chain carries TRBV20-1 and TRBJ2-7; D possibly corresponds to TRBD1 (6 bases). CDR1 is DFQATT and CDR2 is SNEGSKA in the germline V gene (reference sequence). Trimming stripped 3 bases from V and 6 bases from J, with 12 bases between. The CDR3 is made up of 12 amino acids. The CDR3 spells CSASVQGTEQYF. DNA for the CDR3: TGCAGTGCTAGTGTACAGGGAACCGAGCAGTACTTC.

This chain connects TRBV28 to TRBJ2-7; 9 positions agree with TRBD1. The CDR3 is 14 amino acids. Looked up from germline, CDR1 is MDHEN and CDR2 is SYDVKM. J gave up 5 bases and V 4 bases, and 6 bases lay outside the gene matches. The CDR3 sequence is CASSSPGQGDEQYF. Here the CDR3 DNA reads TGTGCCAGCAGTTCGCCGGGACAGGGTGACGAGCAGTACTTC. The full variable domain, in which reference TRBV28 and TRBJ2-7 provide the parts outside the CDR3, is DVKVTQSSRYLVKRTGEKVFLECVQDMDHENMFWYRQDPGLGLRLIYFSYDVKMKEKGDIPEGYSVSREKKERFSLILESASTNQTSMYLCASSSPGQGDEQYFGPGTRLTVT.

The chain couples TRBV7-2 to TRBJ2-2, with no clear D. Germline values: CDR1 SGHTA, CDR2 FQGNSA. This CDR3 is built from 13 residues. Trimming pared 5 bases from V and 5 bases from J, leaving 9 bases between. The CDR3 DNA reads TGTGCCAGCAGCCATCCCCAAACCGGGGAGCTGTTTTTT. Its protein is CASSHPQTGELFF.

The chain joins TRBV6-5 to TRBJ2-1, with TRBD2 identical over 13 bases. The length of the CDR3 is 16 residues. Germline V lookup: CDR1 MNHEY, CDR2 SVGAGI. With 0 bases clipped from V and 6 bases from J, the junction kept 2 bases outside the gene matches. CDR3 loop: CASSYSTSGRPNEQFF. Here the CDR3 DNA reads TGTGCCAGCAGTTACTCGACTAGCGGGAGGCCCAATGAGCAGTTCTTC.

The chain is built from TRBV7-6 and TRBJ2-1; D may correspond to TRBD1 or TRBD2 (5 bases each). V was trimmed by 3 bases and J by 4 bases, leaving 10 bases between them. This CDR3 has 14 amino acids. Germline V gives CDR1 SGHVS, CDR2 FNYEAQ. Here the CDR3 reads CASSLGDHYNEQFF. For the CDR3, the DNA is TGTGCCAGCAGCTTGGGGGACCATTACAATGAGCAGTTCTTC.

The gene calls are TRBV4-3 and TRBJ2-1; weak D call: TRBD2 (6 bases). This CDR3 has 16 residues. V was clipped by 1 base and J by 15 bases, with 25 bases between them. The V gene's germline CDR1 is LGHNA and CDR2 YSLEER. The CDR3 DNA sequence: TGCGCCAGCAGCCAAGCTTCTCGGCCAAAGGGAGGAGACCCGTTCTTC. Amino acid sequence: CASSQASRPKGGDPFF.

The table lists this clonotype with many counts. The rearrangement uses TRBV5-6 and TRBJ2-7; maybe TRBD1 (6 bases). This CDR3 contains 13 residues. Deletions cut 4 bases from V and 3 bases from J, with 11 bases between. The V gene's germline CDR1 is SGHDT and CDR2 YYEEEE. The CDR3 region is CASSGTPFYEQYF. In DNA form, the CDR3 reads TGTGCCAGCAGCGGGACACCCTTCTACGAGCAGTACTTC.

This clonotype has just a few counts. The genes are TRBV13 and TRBJ1-5, with D uncertain. This CDR3 has 14 residues. Germline CDR1 reads PRHDT; CDR2 reads FYEKMQ (reference sequence). V was clipped by 2 bases and J by 0 bases, with 5 bases between them. The CDR3 loop is CASSLRPSNQPQHF. The CDR3 bases are TGTGCCAGCAGCTTAAGGCCTAGCAATCAGCCCCAGCATTTT.

V gene TRBV18 combines with J gene TRBJ2-3, with TRBD1 identical over 7 bases. Germline CDR1 reads KGHSH; CDR2 reads LQKENI. CDR3 length: 16 amino acids. Trimming at V came to 2 bases and at J to 2 bases, leaving 7 bases not matched to a gene. CDR3 DNA: TGTGCCAGCTCACCAGGGACAGTAACAACCACAGATACGCAGTATTTT. It codes for CASSPGTVTTTDTQYF.